This T cell receptor (beta chain) was found in a study of spatial heterogeneity in lung cancer. Study-level points and caveats: Detection of ubiquitous tumor TCRs in blood was higher at resection than follow-up.

As to time point: sample taken at primary tumor resection. Researchers sequenced whole RNA taken from tumor, nontumor lung or frozen PBMC without sorting. TCRdb recomputed calls from the 5' RACE reads with MiXCR, one row per CDR3 protein. The sample lists tens of thousands of distinct CDR3 sequences; 9.5% to 15% were seen once. V shed 5 bases and J shed 4 bases, with 14 bases lying between them. The CDR3 has 15 amino acids. Germline CDR1 is LNHDA and CDR2 is SQIVND (reference sequence). As for this clonotype: The antigen is undetermined.

Sequences were derived from PBMCs, sampled at surgery. The sequence was collected from a male donor with early-stage non-small cell lung cancer. The V call is TRBV19, the J call TRBJ2-2, with TRBD2 as a possible D gene (6 bases). The CDR3 sequence: CASSPAGRVTGELFF. The CDR3 DNA reads TGTGCCAGTAGTCCCGCGGGAAGGGTCACCGGGGAGCTGTTTTTT.